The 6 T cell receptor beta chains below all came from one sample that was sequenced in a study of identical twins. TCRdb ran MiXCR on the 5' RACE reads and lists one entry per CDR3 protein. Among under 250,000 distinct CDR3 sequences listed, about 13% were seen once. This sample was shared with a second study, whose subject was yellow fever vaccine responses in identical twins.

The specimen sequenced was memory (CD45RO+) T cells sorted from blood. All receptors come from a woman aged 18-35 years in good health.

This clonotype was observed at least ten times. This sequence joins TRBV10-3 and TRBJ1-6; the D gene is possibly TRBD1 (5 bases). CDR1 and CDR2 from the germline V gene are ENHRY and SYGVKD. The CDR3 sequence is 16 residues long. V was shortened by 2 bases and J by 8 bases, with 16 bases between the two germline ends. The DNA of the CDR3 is TGTGCCATCAGTGAGAGGGGACGGGCAGATTATTCACCCCTCCACTTT. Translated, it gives CAISERGRADYSPLHF.

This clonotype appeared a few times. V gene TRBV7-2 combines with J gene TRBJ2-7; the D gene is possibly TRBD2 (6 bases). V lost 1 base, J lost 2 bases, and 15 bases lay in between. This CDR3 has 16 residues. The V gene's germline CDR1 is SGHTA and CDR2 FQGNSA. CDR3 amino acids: CASSLGNGLYAYEQYF. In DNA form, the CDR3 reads TGTGCCAGCAGCTTAGGCAACGGACTATACGCCTACGAGCAGTACTTC.

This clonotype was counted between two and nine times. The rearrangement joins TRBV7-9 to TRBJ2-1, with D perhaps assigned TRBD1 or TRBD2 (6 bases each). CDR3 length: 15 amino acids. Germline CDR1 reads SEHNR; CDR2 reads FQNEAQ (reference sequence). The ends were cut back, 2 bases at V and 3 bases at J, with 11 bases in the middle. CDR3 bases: TGTGCCAGCAGCTTATTCGGGGGCCACTACAATGAGCAGTTCTTC. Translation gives CASSLFGGHYNEQFF.

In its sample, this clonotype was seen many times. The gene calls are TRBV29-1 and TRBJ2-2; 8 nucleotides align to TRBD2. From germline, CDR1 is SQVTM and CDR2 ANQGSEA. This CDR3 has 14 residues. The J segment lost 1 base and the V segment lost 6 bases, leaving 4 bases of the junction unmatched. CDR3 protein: CSVLAGLNTGELFF. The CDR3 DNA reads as TGCAGCGTGCTAGCGGGTTTGAACACCGGGGAGCTGTTTTTT.

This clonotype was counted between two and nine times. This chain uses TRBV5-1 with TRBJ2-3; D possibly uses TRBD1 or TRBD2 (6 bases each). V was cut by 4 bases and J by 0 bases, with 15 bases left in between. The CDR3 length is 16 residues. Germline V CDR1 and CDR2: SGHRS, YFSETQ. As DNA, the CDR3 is TGCGCCAGCAGCCCCCGCTCGGGGGCTAGCACAGATACGCAGTATTTT. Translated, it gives CASSPRSGASTDTQYF.

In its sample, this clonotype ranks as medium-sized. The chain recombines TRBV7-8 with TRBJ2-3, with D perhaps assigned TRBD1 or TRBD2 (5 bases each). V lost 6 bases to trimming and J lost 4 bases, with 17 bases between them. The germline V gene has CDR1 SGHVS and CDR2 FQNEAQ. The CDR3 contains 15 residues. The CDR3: CASRGRGAPADTQYF. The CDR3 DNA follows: TGTGCCAGCAGGGGAAGAGGGGCCCCCGCAGATACGCAGTATTTT.